This is a list of T cell receptor beta chains from one sample in a study of blood T cell repertoires in COVID-19. Assay: immunoSEQ multiplex PCR; the TCRdb copy retains only in-frame clones and omits some. The sample carries under 150,000 clones, approximately 85% recorded once. Specimen: peripheral blood. The receptors derive from a human donor in a cohort sampled during active COVID-19. Each CDR3 is given with its conserved first and last residue. Each record gives: V gene, D gene, J gene, CDR3 protein, CDR3 DNA. The D gene is left open where the match is weak.

v_call: TRBV15; d_call: -; j_call: TRBJ2-1; cdr3_aa: CATSRGGGHEQFF; cdr3_nt: TGTGCCACCAGCAGAGGGGGCGGCCATGAGCAGTTCTTC
v_call: TRBV6-2/TRBV6-3; d_call: -; j_call: TRBJ2-7; cdr3_aa: CASSYPVHEQYF; cdr3_nt: TGTGCCAGCAGTTATCCTGTCCACGAGCAGTACTTC
v_call: TRBV7-8; d_call: -; j_call: TRBJ1-3; cdr3_aa: CASSLGASSGNTIYF; cdr3_nt: TGTGCCAGCAGCTTAGGTGCTAGCTCTGGAAACACCATATATTTT
v_call: TRBV12-3/TRBV12-4; d_call: TRBD1; j_call: TRBJ1-2; cdr3_aa: CASLGTGVHGYTF; cdr3_nt: TGTGCCAGCCTCGGGACAGGGGTACATGGCTACACCTTC
v_call: TRBV19; d_call: -; j_call: TRBJ2-3; cdr3_aa: CASSIGGSRDTQYF; cdr3_nt: TGTGCCAGTAGTATAGGAGGGAGCAGAGATACGCAGTATTTT
v_call: TRBV4-1; d_call: -; j_call: TRBJ2-1; cdr3_aa: CASSQMLGVGNEQFF; cdr3_nt: TGCGCCAGCAGCCAGATGCTGGGCGTTGGCAATGAGCAGTTCTTC
v_call: TRBV19; d_call: TRBD2; j_call: TRBJ2-1; cdr3_aa: CASSIRPGMAGGGNEQFF; cdr3_nt: TGTGCCAGTAGTATACGCCCGGGGATGGCGGGAGGGGGGAATGAGCAGTTCTTC
v_call: TRBV4-2; d_call: TRBD1; j_call: TRBJ2-6; cdr3_aa: CASSRKRGQGENRSGANVLTF; cdr3_nt: TGTGCCAGCAGCCGAAAAAGGGGGCAGGGAGAAAACCGCTCTGGGGCCAACGTCCTGACTTTC
v_call: TRBV24-1; d_call: TRBD1; j_call: TRBJ1-2; cdr3_aa: CATSDFGGQDYNYGYTF; cdr3_nt: TGTGCCACCAGTGATTTTGGGGGACAGGACTATAACTATGGCTACACCTTC
v_call: TRBV6-5; d_call: TRBD2; j_call: TRBJ2-2; cdr3_aa: CASSPGLAGDGELFF; cdr3_nt: TGTGCCAGCAGTCCCGGACTAGCGGGTGACGGGGAGCTGTTTTTT